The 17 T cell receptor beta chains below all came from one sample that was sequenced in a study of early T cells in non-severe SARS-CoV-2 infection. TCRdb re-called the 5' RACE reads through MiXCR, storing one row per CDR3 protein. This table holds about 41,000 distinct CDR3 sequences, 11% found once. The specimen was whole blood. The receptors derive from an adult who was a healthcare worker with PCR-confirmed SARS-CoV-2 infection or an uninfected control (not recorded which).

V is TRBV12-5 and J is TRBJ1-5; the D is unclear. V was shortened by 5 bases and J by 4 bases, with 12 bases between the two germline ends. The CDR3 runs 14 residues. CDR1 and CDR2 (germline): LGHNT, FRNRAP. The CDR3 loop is CASGPGYQNQPQHF. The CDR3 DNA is TGTGCTAGTGGTCCTGGGTATCAGAATCAGCCCCAGCATTTT.

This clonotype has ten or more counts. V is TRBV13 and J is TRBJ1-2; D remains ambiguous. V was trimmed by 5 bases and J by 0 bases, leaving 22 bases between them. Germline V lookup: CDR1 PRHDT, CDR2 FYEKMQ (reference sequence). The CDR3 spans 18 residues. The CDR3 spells CASSQNIFPSGANYGYTF. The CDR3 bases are TGTGCCAGCAGCCAAAATATTTTTCCGTCGGGCGCTAACTATGGCTACACCTTC.

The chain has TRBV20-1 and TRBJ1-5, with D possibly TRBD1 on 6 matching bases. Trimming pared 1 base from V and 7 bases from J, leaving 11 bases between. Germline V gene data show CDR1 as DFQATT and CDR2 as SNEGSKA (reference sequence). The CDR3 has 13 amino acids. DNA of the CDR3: TGCAGTGCTAGAGGCAGGGGAATGCAGCCCCAGCATTTT. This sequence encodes CSARGRGMQPQHF.

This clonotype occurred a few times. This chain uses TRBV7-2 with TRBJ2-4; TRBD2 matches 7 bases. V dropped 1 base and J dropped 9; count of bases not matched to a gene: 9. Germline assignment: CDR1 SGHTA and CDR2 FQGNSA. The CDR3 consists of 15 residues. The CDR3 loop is CASSLGGGSGSIQYF. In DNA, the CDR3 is TGTGCCAGCAGCTTAGGCGGGGGATCAGGGAGCATTCAGTACTTC.

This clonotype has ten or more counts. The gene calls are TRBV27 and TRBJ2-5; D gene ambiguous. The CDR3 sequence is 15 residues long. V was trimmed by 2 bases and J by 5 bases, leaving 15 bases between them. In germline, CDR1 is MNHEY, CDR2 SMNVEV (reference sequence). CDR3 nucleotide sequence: TGTGCCAGCAGTTTAGGGCCAGTCGATCAGGAGACCCAGTACTTC. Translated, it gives CASSLGPVDQETQYF.

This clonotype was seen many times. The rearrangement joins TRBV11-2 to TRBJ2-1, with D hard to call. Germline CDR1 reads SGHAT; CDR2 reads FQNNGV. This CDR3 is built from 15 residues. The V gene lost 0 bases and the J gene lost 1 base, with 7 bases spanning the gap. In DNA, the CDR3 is TGTGCCAGCAGCTTAGATCCGAGATCCTACAATGAGCAGTTCTTC. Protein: CASSLDPRSYNEQFF.

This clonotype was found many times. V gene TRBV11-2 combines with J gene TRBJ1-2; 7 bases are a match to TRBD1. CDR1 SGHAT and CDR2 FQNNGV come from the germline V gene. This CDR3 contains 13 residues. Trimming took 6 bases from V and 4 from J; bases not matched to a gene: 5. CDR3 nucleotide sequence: TGTGCCAGCAGGACCAGGGGGGTCTATGGCTACACCTTC. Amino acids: CASRTRGVYGYTF.

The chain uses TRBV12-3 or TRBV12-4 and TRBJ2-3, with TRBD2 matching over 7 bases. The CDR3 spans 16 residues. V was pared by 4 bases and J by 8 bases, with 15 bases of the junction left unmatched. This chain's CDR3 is CASSYTTSSLPGTQYF. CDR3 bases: TGTGCCAGCAGTTATACGACTAGCTCCCTGCCTGGTACGCAGTATTTT.

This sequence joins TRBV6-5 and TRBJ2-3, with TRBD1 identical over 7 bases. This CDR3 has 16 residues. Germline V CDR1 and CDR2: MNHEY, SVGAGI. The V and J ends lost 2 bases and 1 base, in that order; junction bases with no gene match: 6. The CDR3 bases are TGTGCCAGCAGTTACGTGGCAGGGGGTGGCACAGATACGCAGTATTTT. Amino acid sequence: CASSYVAGGGTDTQYF.

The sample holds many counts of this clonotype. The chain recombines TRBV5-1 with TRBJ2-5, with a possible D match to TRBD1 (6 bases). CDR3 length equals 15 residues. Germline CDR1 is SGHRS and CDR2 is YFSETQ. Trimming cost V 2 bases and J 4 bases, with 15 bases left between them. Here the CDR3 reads CASSFPGESGETQYF. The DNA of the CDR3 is TGCGCCAGCAGCTTCCCAGGGGAGTCTGGAGAGACCCAGTACTTC. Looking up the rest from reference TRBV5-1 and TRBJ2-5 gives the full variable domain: KAGVTQTPRYLIKTRGQQVTLSCSPISGHRSVSWYQQTPGQGLQFLFEYFSETQRNKGNFPGRFSGRQFSNSRSEMNVSTLELGDSALYLCASSFPGESGETQYFGPGTRLLVL.

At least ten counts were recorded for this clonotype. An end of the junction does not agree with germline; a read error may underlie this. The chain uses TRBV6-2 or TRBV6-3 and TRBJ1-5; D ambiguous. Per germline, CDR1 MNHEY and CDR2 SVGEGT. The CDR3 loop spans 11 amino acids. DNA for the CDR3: TGTGCCAGCACCGATAGCCGAGACGCCTCATTT. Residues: CASTDSRDASF.

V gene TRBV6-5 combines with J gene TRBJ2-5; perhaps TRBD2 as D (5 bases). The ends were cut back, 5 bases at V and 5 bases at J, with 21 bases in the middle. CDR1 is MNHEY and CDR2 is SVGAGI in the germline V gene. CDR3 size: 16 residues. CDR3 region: CASSLDWIRAGETQYF. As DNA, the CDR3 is TGTGCCAGCAGTCTGGACTGGATCCGAGCTGGGGAGACCCAGTACTTC.

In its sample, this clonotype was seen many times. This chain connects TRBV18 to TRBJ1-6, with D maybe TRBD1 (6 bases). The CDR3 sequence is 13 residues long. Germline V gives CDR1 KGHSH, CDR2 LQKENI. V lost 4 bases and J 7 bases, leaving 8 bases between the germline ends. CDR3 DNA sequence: TGTGCCAGCTCACTGGGGACAAATTCACCCCTCCACTTT. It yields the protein CASSLGTNSPLHF.

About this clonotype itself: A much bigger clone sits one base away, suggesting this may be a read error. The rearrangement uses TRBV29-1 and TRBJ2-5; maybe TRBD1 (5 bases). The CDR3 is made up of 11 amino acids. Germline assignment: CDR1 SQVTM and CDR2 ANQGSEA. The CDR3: CSGQGQETQCF. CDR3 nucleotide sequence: TGCAGCGGACAAGGACAAGAGACCCAGTGCTTC.

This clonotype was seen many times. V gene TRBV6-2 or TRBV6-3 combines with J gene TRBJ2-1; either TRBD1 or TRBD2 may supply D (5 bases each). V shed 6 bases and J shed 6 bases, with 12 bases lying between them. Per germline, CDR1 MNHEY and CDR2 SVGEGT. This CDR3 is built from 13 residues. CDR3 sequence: CASSGTESNEQFF. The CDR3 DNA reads TGTGCCAGCAGCGGGACCGAGTCCAATGAGCAGTTCTTC.

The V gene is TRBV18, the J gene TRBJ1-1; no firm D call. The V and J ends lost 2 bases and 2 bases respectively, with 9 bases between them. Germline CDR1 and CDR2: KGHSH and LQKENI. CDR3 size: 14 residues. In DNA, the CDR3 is TGTGCCAGCTCACCAGCCAACGGTAACACTGAAGCTTTCTTT. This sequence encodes CASSPANGNTEAFF.

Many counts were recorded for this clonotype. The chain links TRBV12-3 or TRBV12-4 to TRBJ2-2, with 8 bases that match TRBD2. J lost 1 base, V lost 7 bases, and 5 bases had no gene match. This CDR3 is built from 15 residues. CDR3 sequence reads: CASNAAGGNTGELFF. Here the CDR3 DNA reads TGTGCCAGCAATGCGGCGGGGGGGAACACCGGGGAGCTGTTTTTT.